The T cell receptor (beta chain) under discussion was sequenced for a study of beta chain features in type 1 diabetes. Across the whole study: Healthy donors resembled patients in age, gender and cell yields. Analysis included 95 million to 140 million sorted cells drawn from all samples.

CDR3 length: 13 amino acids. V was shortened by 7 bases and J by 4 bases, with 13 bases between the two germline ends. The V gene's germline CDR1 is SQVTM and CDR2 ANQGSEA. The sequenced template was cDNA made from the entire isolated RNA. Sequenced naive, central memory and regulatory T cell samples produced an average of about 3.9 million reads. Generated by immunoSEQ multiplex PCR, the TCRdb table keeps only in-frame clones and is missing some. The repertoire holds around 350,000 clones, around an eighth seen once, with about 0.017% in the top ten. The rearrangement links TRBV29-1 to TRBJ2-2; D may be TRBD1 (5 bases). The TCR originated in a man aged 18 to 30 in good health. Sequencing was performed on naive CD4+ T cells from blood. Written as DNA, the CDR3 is TGCAGCGCGATTCAGGGTAGCACCGGGGAGCTGTTTTTT. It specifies CSAIQGSTGELFF.